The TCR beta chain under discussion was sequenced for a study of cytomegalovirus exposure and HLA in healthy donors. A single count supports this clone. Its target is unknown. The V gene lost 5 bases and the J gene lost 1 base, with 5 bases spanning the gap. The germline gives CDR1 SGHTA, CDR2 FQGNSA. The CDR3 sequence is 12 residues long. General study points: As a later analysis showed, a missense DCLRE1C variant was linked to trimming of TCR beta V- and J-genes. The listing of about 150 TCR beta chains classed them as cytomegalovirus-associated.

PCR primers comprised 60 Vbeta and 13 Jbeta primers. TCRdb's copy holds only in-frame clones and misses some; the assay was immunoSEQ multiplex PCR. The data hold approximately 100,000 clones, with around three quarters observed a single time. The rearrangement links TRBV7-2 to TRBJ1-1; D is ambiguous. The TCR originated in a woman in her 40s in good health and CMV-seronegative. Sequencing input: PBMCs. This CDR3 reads CASSNRNTEAFF. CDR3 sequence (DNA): TGTGCCAGCAGCAACAGGAACACTGAAGCTTTCTTT.